The T cell receptor (beta chain) under discussion was sequenced for a study of yellow fever vaccine responses in identical twins. TCRdb re-analysed the RT-PCR reads in MiXCR, keeping a single row per CDR3 protein. The profile covers 20,000 to 25,000 distinct CDR3 sequences, with 60% to 85% appearing a single time and around 4.8% taken by the ten largest. Trimming pared 1 base from V and 5 bases from J, leaving 3 bases between. Per the germline V gene, CDR1 is DFQATT and CDR2 is SNEGSKA (reference sequence). The CDR3 has 11 amino acids. This chain joins TRBV20-1 and TRBJ2-1; D is ambiguous. Sequenced here: T cells from blood (PBMCs), unsorted or a sorted subset (not recorded which), sampled before or after yellow fever vaccination (not recorded which). This sequence originates from a woman in her late teens or twenties who received the yellow fever vaccine. The CDR3 is CSARGDNEQFF. CDR3 sequence (DNA): TGCAGTGCTAGAGGCGACAATGAGCAGTTCTTC.